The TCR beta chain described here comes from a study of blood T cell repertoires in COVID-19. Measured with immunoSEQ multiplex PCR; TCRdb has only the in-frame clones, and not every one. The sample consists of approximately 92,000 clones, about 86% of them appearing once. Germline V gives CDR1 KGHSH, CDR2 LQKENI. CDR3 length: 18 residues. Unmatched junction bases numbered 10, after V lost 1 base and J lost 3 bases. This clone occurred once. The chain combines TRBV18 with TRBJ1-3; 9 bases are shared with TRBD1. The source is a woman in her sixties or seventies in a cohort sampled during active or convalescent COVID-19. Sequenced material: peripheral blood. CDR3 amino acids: CASSPRFYGTGRGNTIYF. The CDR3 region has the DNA TGTGCCAGCTCACCACGGTTCTACGGGACAGGGCGTGGAAACACCATATATTTT.